This TCR beta chain was found in a study of T cells after yellow fever vaccination. General study results and limits: After the booster, 96% of CD4 and 75% to 90% of CD8 primary-response clones were re-detected.

Turning to this clonotype: Its specificity is unknown.

Unmatched junction bases numbered 5, after V lost 3 bases and J lost 2 bases. CDR3 length: 15 residues. Per the germline V gene, CDR1 is SGDLS and CDR2 is YYNGEE. TCRdb redid the calling of the 5' RACE reads with MiXCR, one entry per CDR3 protein. The sample lists roughly 300,000 distinct CDR3 sequences, 7% to 10% occurring once. The material was PBMCs, obtained roughly 47 days after the first yellow fever vaccination. This sequence originates from a young man who received the YFV17D yellow fever vaccine. The gene calls are TRBV9 and TRBJ2-1; 7 positions match TRBD2. The CDR3 here is CASSASAGAYNEQFF. The CDR3, as DNA: TGTGCCAGCAGCGCATCGGCGGGGGCCTACAATGAGCAGTTCTTC.